This TCR beta chain was sequenced during a study of cytomegalovirus exposure and HLA in healthy donors. The PCR made use of 60 Vbeta and 13 Jbeta primers. This table comes from immunoSEQ multiplex PCR, and its TCRdb copy is limited to in-frame clones, with some not included. Of 120,000 or so clones listed, about four fifths were seen once; the top ten hold roughly 2%. Findings and limits, study-wide: Previously analyzed data showed that most TCR beta V segments were productive at a frequency of about 90% or about 30%.

Germline V gene lookup returns CDR1 MDHEN and CDR2 SYDVKM. V gave up 2 bases and J gave up 1 base, with 5 bases separating them. There are 13 residues in the CDR3. In the case of this clone: What it binds is not known.

The specimen sequenced was PBMCs. This TCR was sampled from a young man in good health and CMV-seronegative. V usage is TRBV28 and J usage is TRBJ1-1; D remains ambiguous. The CDR3 DNA reads TGTGCCAGCAGTTTAGGGAGGAACACTGAAGCTTTCTTT. This codes for CASSLGRNTEAFF.